The T cell receptor (beta chain) under discussion was sequenced for a study of T cells in women clearing cervical HPV infection (dated by TCRdb to between 2018 and 2020). Background on the whole study: The cases were over 20 women with histologically confirmed HPV16-related CIN3 or worse, and 2 of these cases were invasive cancers. Cases and controls were matched on year of sample collection and on age within five years. For cases, the median interval between lesion detection and blood sampling was around 150 days, with an interquartile range of about 85 to 210 days. Cases had a median age of roughly 35 years compared with 38 for controls, and baseline characteristics showed no significant differences between the groups. Blood from cases was collected at the visit where the lesion was first found, while blood from controls was collected once the infection could no longer be detected. Nested within Costa Rica's Guanacaste HPV Natural History Study, an exploratory proof-of-principle case-control study compared TCR repertoires across cervical HPV16 outcomes. The 20 to 25 controls were women who cleared a single incident HPV16 infection within 12 months without developing precancer or cancer. Five blinded duplicates per group were added as quality controls, giving around 60 samples: some 50 participants and roughly 10 replicates. In the parent cohort, around 10,000 women aged 18 or older were enrolled in Guanacaste, Costa Rica, during 1993 to 1994 and were followed for seven years. Since HLA typing was available for only a few women, HLA type could not be ruled out as a confounder.

The CDR3 runs 15 amino acids, cysteine and phenylalanine included. Shown are 36 bases from within the CDR3, in frame from base 1. CDR1 and CDR2 are drawn from the germline V gene (reference sequence): SEHNR, FQNEAQ. The junction carries 13 bases between V and J, which are trimmed by 6 bases and 0 bases respectively. Every participant had a single incident cervical HPV16 infection, and women with prevalent HPV16 infections were excluded. Cervical HPV DNA was detected by MY09/MY11 PCR and genotyped by dot-blot hybridization. Fifteen mL of heparinized blood were centrifuged, and the buffy coat was split into aliquots, frozen at -30 degrees C, and then kept at -80 degrees C. QIAGEN kits were used to extract genomic DNA from buffy coat specimens. Points on this clone: Its binding antigen is unknown. The read terminates 3 residues before the CDR3 end, so the remaining end is supplied by the germline J gene.

The immunoSEQ assay used multiplex PCR to amplify TCR beta CDR3 regions from an average of approximately 1,100 ng of genomic DNA per sample. The assay corrected primer bias using a complete synthetic TCR repertoire to establish an amplification baseline. The amplicons were sequenced on the Illumina platform. The original pipeline was this. Sequences were error-corrected by clustering with frequency ratios and a modified nearest-neighbor algorithm and were then analyzed in the immunoSEQ Analyzer with IMGT gene definitions. At each rarefaction depth, TCR richness and evenness were averaged across 20 rarefaction repeats, and any sample with fewer sequences than the depth was left out. V, D and J gene relative abundances were compared between groups with Wilcoxon rank sum tests, applying FDR correction. An intraclass correlation of about 96% for TCR richness and an average of 76.4% across some 70 gene segments were obtained from the blinded duplicates. TCRdb took over this immuneACCESS table, retaining in-frame rearrangements with V and J assigned. Such tables are incomplete; in checked studies, under half of the missing clones stem from an unresolved V gene, and the remainder is unexplained. V and J calls and clone size are copied from that table; D and trimming were computed from the DNA. This sample's listing comprises 20,000 to 25,000 clones. The ten most abundant clones make up 4% to 5.5% of the sample.

Overall study outcomes, separate from this receptor: Cases were distinguished from controls with an estimated AUC of about 0.8 by random forest classifiers combining richness and V gene abundances. Because T-cell numbers per sample were unknown, differences in richness could reflect varying T-cell content rather than repertoire biology. TRBV6-7 relative abundance was lower in cases than in controls (around 0.11% versus 0.15%; Bonferroni P = 0.0008). The cross-sectional design could not show whether associations preceded infection or resulted from it; effector/memory subsets and HPV-specific T cells were not isolated. Significantly higher TCR repertoire richness was observed in CIN3+ cases than in controls across sequencing depths, whereas no difference in evenness was found.

The V and J genes are TRBV7-9 and TRBJ2-3, with no D gene named confidently. Material for sequencing was blood buffy coat. The source is a woman aged 18-70 years with a cervical HPV16 infection that either progressed to CIN3+ or cleared (not recorded which). CDR3 region: CASSPTLRSTDTQYF. Partial CDR3 DNA: TGTGCCAGCAGTCCAACGCTGCGTAGCACAGATACG.